This TCR beta chain was captured by sequencing in a study of T cells in tuberculosis. Study overall: IGRA-negative adolescents, IGRA-positive adolescents with latent tuberculosis and adults with active tuberculosis formed this South African cohort.

Trimming pared 0 bases from V and 9 bases from J, leaving 6 bases between. There are 12 residues in the CDR3. CDR1 and CDR2 (germline): MGHRA, YSYEKL. TCRdb's copy holds only in-frame clones and misses some; the assay was immunoSEQ multiplex PCR. The sample carries 30,000 to 35,000 clones, roughly nine tenths recorded once. J is TRBJ2-1 and V is TRBV4-1; D uncertain. The receptor comes from a donor aged 5 to 30 with latent tuberculosis or without tuberculosis infection. What was sequenced was PBMCs. This chain's CDR3 is CASSQDLLEQFF. CDR3 bases: TGCGCCAGCAGCCAAGATCTTCTTGAGCAGTTCTTC.